This T cell receptor (beta chain) was recorded in a study of technical replicates of blood from a handful of donors. Profiled with immunoSEQ multiplex PCR; TCRdb holds only in-frame clones, not every one. The sample shows roughly 100,000 clones, 95% to 97% of them seen only once. The CDR3 is 13 residues long. From germline, CDR1 is SGHDN and CDR2 FVKESK. V was pared by 1 base and J by 4 bases, with 8 bases between. The TCR comes from a human donor in good health. The chain carries TRBV14 and TRBJ2-7; D might be TRBD2 (5 bases). The sample consisted of T cells isolated from PBMCs. CDR3 residues: CASSQVGGYEQYF. The CDR3 DNA sequence: TGTGCCAGCAGCCAAGTAGGAGGATACGAGCAGTACTTC.